This T cell receptor beta chain was identified during a study of cytomegalovirus exposure and HLA in healthy donors. This CDR3 is 15 amino acids long. Trimming removed 2 bases from V and 3 bases from J, with 13 bases in between. Germline CDR1 and CDR2: MNHEY and SMNVEV (reference sequence). The PCR had 60 Vbeta and 13 Jbeta primers. TCRdb's copy holds only in-frame clones and misses some; the assay was immunoSEQ multiplex PCR. The data show more than 100,000 clones, 75% to 80% seen once. The sequence was obtained from a male donor in good health and CMV-seronegative. Sequences were obtained from PBMCs. This chain connects TRBV27 to TRBJ1-1; weak D call: TRBD1 (5 bases). The CDR3 coding sequence is TGTGCCAGCAGTTTAGGTTGGGGCGCGGACACTGAAGCTTTCTTT. This sequence encodes CASSLGWGADTEAFF.